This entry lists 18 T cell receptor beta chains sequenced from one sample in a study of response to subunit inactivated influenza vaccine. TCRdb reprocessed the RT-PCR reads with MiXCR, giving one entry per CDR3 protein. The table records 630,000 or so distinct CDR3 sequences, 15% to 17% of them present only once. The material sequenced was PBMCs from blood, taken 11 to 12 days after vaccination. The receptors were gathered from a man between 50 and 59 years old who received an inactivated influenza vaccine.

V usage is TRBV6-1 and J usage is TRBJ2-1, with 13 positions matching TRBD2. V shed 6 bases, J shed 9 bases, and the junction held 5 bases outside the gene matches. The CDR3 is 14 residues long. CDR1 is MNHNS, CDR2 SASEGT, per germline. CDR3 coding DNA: TGTGCCAGCAGCCGACTAGCGGGGGGCATTGAGCAGTTCTTC. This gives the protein CASSRLAGGIEQFF.

This CDR3 reads CASSSPGAGSTFF. The CDR3 DNA reads TGTGCCAGCAGCTCCCCCGGGGCAGGGTCGACTTTCTTT. This rearrangement joins TRBV7-9 to TRBJ1-1; a possible D gene is TRBD1 (5 bases). The CDR3 contains 13 residues. Germline CDR1 is SEHNR and CDR2 is FQNEAQ (reference sequence). The V gene lost 4 bases and the J gene lost 12 bases, with 18 bases spanning the gap.

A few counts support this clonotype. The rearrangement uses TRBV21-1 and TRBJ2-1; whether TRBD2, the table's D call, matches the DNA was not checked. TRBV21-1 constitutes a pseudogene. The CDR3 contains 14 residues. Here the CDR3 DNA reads TGTGCCAGCCCGGGACTAGCTCCCTACAATGAGCAGTTCTTC. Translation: CASPGLAPYNEQFF.

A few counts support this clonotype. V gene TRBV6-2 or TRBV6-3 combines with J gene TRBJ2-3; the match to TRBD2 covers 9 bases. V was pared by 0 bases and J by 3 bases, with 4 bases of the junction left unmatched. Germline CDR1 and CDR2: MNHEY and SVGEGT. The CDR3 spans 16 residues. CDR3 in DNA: TGTGCCAGCAGTTACTCTGGAGCGGGGGGTACAGATACGCAGTATTTT. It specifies CASSYSGAGGTDTQYF.

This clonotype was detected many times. CDR3 DNA: TGTGCCAGCAGCTCGACAGGGATAGGCTACGAGCAGTACTTC. As protein: CASSSTGIGYEQYF. The chain uses TRBV7-9 and TRBJ2-7; 7 nucleotides match TRBD1. CDR3 length: 14 amino acids. Germline CDR1 is SEHNR and CDR2 is FQNEAQ (reference sequence). The V and J ends lost 4 bases and 3 bases, in that order; junction bases with no gene match: 6.

In DNA form, the CDR3 reads TGTGCCAGCAGTCGAAGCGGGGGGCTCCACAGGGATACGCAGTATTTT. This codes for CASSRSGGLHRDTQYF. The chain combines TRBV12-3 or TRBV12-4 with TRBJ2-3; 9 bases agree with TRBD2. The CDR3 sequence is 16 residues long. V shed 5 bases and J 6 bases; nucleotides not matched to a gene: 12.

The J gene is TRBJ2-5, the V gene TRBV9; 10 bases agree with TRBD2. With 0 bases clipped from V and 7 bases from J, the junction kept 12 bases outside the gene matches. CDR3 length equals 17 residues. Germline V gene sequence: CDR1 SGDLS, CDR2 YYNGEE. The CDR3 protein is CASSVDRSSGGYMTQYF. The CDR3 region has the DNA TGTGCCAGCAGCGTAGACAGGTCTAGCGGGGGTTATATGACCCAGTACTTC.

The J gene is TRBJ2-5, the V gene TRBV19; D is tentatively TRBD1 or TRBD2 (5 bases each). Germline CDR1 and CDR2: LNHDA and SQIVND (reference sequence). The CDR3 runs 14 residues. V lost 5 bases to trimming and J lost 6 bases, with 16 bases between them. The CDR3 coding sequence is TGTGCCAGTAGTCAAGTGCAGGGAGAAAAGACCCAGTACTTC. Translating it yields CASSQVQGEKTQYF. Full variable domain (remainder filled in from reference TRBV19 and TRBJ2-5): DGGITQSPKYLFRKEGQNVTLSCEQNLNHDAMYWYRQDPGQGLRLIYYSQIVNDFQKGDIAEGYSVSREKKESFPLTVTSAQKNPTAFYLCASSQVQGEKTQYFGPGTRLLVL.

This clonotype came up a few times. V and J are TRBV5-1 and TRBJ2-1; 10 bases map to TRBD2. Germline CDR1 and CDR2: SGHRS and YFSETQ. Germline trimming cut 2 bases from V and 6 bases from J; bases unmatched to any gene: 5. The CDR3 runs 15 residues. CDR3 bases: TGCGCCAGCAGCTTCGGGACTAGCGCGACCAATGAGCAGTTCTTC. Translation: CASSFGTSATNEQFF.

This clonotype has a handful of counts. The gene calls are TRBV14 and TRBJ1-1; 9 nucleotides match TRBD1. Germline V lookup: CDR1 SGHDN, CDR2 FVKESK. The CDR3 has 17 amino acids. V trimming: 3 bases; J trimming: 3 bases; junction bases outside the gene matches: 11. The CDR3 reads CASSHLLQGAKDTEAFF. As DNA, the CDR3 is TGTGCCAGCAGCCACTTATTACAGGGGGCCAAAGACACTGAAGCTTTCTTT.

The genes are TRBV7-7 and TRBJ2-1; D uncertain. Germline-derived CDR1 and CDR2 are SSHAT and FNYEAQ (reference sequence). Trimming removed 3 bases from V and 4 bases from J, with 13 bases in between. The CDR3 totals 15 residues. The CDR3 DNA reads TGTGCCAGCAGCTTTTCGTGGACGCCTTACAATGAGCAGTTCTTC. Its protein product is CASSFSWTPYNEQFF. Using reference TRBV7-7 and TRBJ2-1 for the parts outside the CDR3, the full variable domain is GAGVSQSPRYKVTKRGQDVTLRCDPISSHATLYWYQQALGQGPEFLTYFNYEAQPDKSGLPSDRFSAERPEGSISTLTIQRTEQRDSAMYRCASSFSWTPYNEQFFGPGTRLTVL.

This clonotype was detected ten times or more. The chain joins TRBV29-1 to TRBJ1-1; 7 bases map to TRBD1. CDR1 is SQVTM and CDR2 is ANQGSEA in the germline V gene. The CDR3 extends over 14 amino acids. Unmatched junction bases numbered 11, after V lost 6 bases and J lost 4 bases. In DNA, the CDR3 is TGCAGCGTGCGGACAGGCGGTGGGGGCACTGAAGCTTTCTTT. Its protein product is CSVRTGGGGTEAFF.

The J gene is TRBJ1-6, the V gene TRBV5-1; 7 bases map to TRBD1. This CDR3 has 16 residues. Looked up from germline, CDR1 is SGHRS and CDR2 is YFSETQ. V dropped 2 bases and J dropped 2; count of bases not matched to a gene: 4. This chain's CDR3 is CASSLAGTAYNSPLHF. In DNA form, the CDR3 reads TGCGCCAGCAGCTTAGCAGGGACAGCCTATAATTCACCCCTCCACTTT.

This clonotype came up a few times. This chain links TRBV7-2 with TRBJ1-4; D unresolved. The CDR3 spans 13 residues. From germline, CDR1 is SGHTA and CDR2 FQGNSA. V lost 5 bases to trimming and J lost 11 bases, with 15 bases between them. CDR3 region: CASSPGRAWKLFF. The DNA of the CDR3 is TGTGCCAGCAGCCCGGGGAGGGCCTGGAAACTGTTTTTT.

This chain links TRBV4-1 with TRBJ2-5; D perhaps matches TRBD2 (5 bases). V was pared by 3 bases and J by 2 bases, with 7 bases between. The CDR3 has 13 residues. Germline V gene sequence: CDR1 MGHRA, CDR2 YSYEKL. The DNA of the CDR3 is TGCGCCAGCAGCCAGAGGGATCAAGAGACCCAGTACTTC. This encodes CASSQRDQETQYF.

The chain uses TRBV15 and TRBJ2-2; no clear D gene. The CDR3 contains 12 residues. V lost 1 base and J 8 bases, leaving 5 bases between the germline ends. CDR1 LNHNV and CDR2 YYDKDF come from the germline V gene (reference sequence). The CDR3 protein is CATSRVVGELFF. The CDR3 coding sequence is TGTGCCACCAGCAGAGTGGTAGGGGAGCTGTTTTTT.

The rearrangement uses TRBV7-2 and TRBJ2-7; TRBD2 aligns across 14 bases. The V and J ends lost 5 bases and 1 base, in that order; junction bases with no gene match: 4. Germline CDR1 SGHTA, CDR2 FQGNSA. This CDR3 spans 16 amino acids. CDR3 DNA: TGTGCCAGCAGCGCAAGACTAGCGGGAGGGTCCTACGAGCAGTACTTC. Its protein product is CASSARLAGGSYEQYF.

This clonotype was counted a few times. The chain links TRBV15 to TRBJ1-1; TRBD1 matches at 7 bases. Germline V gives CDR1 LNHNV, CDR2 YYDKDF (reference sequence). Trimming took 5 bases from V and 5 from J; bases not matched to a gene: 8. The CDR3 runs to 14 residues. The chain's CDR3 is CATSRGGAGTEAFF. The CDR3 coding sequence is TGTGCCACCAGCCGAGGGGGCGCCGGAACTGAAGCTTTCTTT.